Here is one T cell receptor (beta chain) with its context. This sample was included in a study of immune characterization of retroperitoneal liposarcoma. The CDR3 extends over 18 amino acids. With 8 bases clipped from V and 2 bases from J, the junction kept 17 bases outside the gene matches. CDR1 and CDR2 (germline): MNHEY, SVGEGT. Each CDR3 protein gets one entry after TCRdb re-called the PCR reads with MiXCR. The top ten clones hold around 20% of a sample with around 2,000 distinct CDR3 sequences, 35% to 50% of them seen once. The V and J genes are TRBV6-2 or TRBV6-3 and TRBJ2-1; 8 bases match TRBD2. Sample: tumor tissue. This clonotype was obtained from a male donor with retroperitoneal liposarcoma. For the CDR3, the DNA is TGTGCCAGCGCCCGGAGACTAGCGCTAACGCTACCCTACAATGAGCAGTTCTTC. It translates to CASARRLALTLPYNEQFF.